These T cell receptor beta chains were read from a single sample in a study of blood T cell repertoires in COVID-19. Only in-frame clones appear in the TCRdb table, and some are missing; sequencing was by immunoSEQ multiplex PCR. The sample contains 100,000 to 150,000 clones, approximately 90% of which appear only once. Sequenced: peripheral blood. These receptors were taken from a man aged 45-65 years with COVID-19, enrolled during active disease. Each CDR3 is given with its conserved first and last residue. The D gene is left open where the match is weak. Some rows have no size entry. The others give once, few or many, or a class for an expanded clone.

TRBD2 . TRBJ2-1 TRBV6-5 TGTGCCAGCAAGGAACCGGGACTAGCGGGAGAGCAGTTCTTC CASKEPGLAGEQFF
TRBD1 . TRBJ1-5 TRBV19 TGTGCCAGTAGTATAACGGACAGGGAACAGCCCCAGCATTTT CASSITDREQPQHF
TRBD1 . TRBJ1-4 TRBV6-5 TGTGCCACCAAACTCGGGACAGGGGCTGAAAAACTGTTTTTT CATKLGTGAEKLFF
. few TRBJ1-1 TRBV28 TGTGCCAGTACAGGGTTTCGGGAGGCTGAAGCTTTCTTT CASTGFREAEAFF
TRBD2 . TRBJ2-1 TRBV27 TGTGCCACCAAGATTACGCCGGGACTAGCGGGAGAGGAAGATGAGCAGTTCTTC CATKITPGLAGEEDEQFF
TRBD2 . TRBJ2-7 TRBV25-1 TGTGCCAGCAGTGTGAGCGGGAGCTCCTACGAGCAGTACTTC CASSVSGSSYEQYF
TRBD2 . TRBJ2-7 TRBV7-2 TGTGCCAGCAGCCCCCGGGGACTAAATTCCGAGCAGTACTTC CASSPRGLNSEQYF
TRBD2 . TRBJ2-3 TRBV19 TGTGCCAGTAGTCGGACTAGCGGCCTCACAGATACGCAGTATTTT CASSRTSGLTDTQYF
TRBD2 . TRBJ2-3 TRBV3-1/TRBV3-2 TGTGCCAGCAGCCAAGGTAGCGGGACTTCAGATACGCAGTATTTT CASSQGSGTSDTQYF
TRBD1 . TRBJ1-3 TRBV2 TGTGCCAGCAGTGCAGGGGGAAACCCTACTGGAAACACCATATATTTT CASSAGGNPTGNTIYF
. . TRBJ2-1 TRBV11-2 TGTGCCAGCAACCCCCCCGGCGGAGCAGGGTTAGGTGAGCAGTTCTTC CASNPPGGAGLGEQFF
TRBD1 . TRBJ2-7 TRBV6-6 TGTGCCAGCAGTTTCGGACAGGGTATCTACGAGCAGTACTTC CASSFGQGIYEQYF
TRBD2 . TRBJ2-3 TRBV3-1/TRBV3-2 TGTGCCAGCAGCTCGACTAGCGGGAGGTCTGATACGCAGTATTTT CASSSTSGRSDTQYF
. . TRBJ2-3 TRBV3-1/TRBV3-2 TGTGCCAGCAGCCAAGATTCAGTCCGCACAGATACGCAGTATTTT CASSQDSVRTDTQYF
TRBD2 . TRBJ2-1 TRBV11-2 TGTGCCAGCAGCCGATTTAGCGGGAGCTCCTACAATGAGCAGTTCTTC CASSRFSGSSYNEQFF
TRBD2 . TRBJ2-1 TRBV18 TGTGCCAGCTCACTGGGACTAGGTGGCGAGCAGTTCTTC CASSLGLGGEQFF
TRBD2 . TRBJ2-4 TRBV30 TGTGCCTGGAGTACTAGCGGGACCCGGAACATTCAGTACTTC CAWSTSGTRNIQYF